The T cell receptor beta chain under discussion was sequenced for a study of blood T cell repertoires in COVID-19. Turning to the study itself: Sites in the United States, Italy and Spain provided acute and convalescent COVID-19 samples. T cells, B-cell-depleted T cells, or PBMCs provided the cDNA or gDNA that served as material.

In the original analysis: Amplification with reference gene primers provided the estimates of nucleated cell counts. Clones were sequenced by immunoSEQ multiplex PCR, and TCRdb holds only the in-frame ones, with some missing. That table is the source of V, J and clone size, and D and trimming were worked out from the DNA. The profile covers 30,000 to 40,000 clones, with about 90% appearing a single time and about 25% taken by the ten largest. The CDR3 runs 14 residues. V lost 8 bases, J lost 5 bases, and 5 bases stayed unmatched. Germline CDR1 and CDR2: LNHDA and SQIVND (reference sequence). This chain links TRBV19 with TRBJ2-6; 8 bases align to TRBD1. Specimen: peripheral blood. The receptor's source is a man between 60 and 75 years old with active or convalescent COVID-19. The CDR3 nucleotides are TGTGCCAGTTCCCAGGGGGCGAGGGCCAACGTCCTGACTTTC. This translates into CASSQGARANVLTF.